Listed here is a single T cell receptor beta chain. An end of the junction differs from the germline gene, which may be a read error. This entry is derived from a study of tumor-infiltrating lymphocytes in primary liver carcinoma. Study summary: The number of productive TCRbeta reads per sample ranged from roughly 3.5 to 7.13 million and was similar across tissue types.

Germline assignment: CDR1 SGHAT and CDR2 FQNNGV. CDR3 length: 14 amino acids. TCR beta cDNA was made from 400 to 500 ng total RNA with a constant-region primer. Three rounds of nested multiplex PCR with slightly modified ARM-PCR produced TCR beta libraries. TRBV1-TRBV30 forward primers paired with a C-beta reverse primer drove the first two PCR rounds, about 10 cycles each. TCRdb itself ran the multiplex PCR reads through MiXCR, one entry per CDR3 protein. The data show around 50,000 distinct CDR3 sequences, around 79% seen once. The tissue used was unsorted bulk material of 20-30 mg. RNA and DNA were co-extracted from it with the AllPrep DNA/RNA mini kit. Without exception, tumor samples held over 85% viable tumor cells.

The chain recombines TRBV11-2 with TRBJ1-1; no clear D gene. The receptor comes from a man in his forties with primary liver carcinoma and hepatitis B virus infection. The sample comprised liver tumor tissue from sampling region 3. The subset is: tumor region T3, left-lateral pole. The CDR3 DNA sequence: TGTGCCAGCAGCATAGCCGGTTCCGTAACTGAAGCCCTCTTT. It translates to CASSIAGSVTEALF.